The T cell receptor beta chain described here comes from a study of identical twins. Whole-study results and caveats: Compared with models, monozygotic twins showed more out-of-frame TCR alpha sharing. Reduced insertions were recorded for abundant cord blood beta clonotypes, with no such pattern in memory repertoires.

Unique molecular identifiers were in the cDNA, with template-switch universal primer binding. TCRdb re-analysed the 5' RACE reads in MiXCR, keeping a single row per CDR3 protein. The table lists approximately 240,000 distinct CDR3 sequences, 11% to 15% of them singletons. Unmatched junction bases numbered 10, after V lost 7 bases and J lost 11 bases. The CDR3 totals 12 residues. This clonotype was picked up a small number of times. Its matching antigen is unknown. The sample was memory (CD45RO+) T cells sorted from blood. This chain uses TRBV12-3 or TRBV12-4 with TRBJ1-1; the match to TRBD1 covers 7 bases. The receptor was isolated from a woman aged 18-35 years in good health. CDR3 sequence (DNA): TGTGCCAGCACCTGGTGGCAGGGGGAGGCTTTCTTT. This codes for CASTWWQGEAFF.